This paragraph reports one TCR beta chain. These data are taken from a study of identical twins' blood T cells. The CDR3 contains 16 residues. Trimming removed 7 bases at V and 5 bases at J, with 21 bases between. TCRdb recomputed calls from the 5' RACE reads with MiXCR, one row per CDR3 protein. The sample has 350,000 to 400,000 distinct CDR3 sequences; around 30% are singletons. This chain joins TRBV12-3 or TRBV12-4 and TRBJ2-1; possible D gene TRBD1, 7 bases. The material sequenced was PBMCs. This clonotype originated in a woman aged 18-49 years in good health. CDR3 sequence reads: CASTLGRPGGNNEQFF. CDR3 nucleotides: TGTGCCAGCACACTCGGGCGGCCAGGGGGGAACAATGAGCAGTTCTTC.